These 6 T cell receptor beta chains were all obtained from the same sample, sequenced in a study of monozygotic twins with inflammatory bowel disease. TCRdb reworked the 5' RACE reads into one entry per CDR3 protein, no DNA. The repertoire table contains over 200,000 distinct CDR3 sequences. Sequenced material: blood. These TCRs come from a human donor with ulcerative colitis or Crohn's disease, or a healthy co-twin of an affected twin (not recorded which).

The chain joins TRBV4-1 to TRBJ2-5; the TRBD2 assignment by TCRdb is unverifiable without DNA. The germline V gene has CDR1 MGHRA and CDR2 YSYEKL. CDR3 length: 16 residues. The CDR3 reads CASSQGASGGRETQYF.

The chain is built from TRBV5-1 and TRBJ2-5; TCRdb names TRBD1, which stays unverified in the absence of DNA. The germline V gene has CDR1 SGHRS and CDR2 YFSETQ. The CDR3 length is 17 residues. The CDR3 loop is CASSWALPGGRGETQYF.

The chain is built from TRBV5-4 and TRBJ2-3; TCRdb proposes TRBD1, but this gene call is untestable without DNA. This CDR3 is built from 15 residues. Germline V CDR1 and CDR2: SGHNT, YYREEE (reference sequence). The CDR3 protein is CASSPGLGHTDTQYF.

The CDR3 protein is CASSLASGQGHTEAFF. The V call is TRBV5-1, the J call TRBJ1-1; TCRdb returns TRBD1, unconfirmable since there is no DNA. CDR3 length: 16 residues. CDR1 and CDR2 from the germline V gene are SGHRS and YFSETQ. Filled out from reference TRBV5-1 and TRBJ1-1, the complete variable domain reads KAGVTQTPRYLIKTRGQQVTLSCSPISGHRSVSWYQQTPGQGLQFLFEYFSETQRNKGNFPGRFSGRQFSNSRSEMNVSTLELGDSALYLCASSLASGQGHTEAFFGQGTRLTVV.

The CDR3 loop reads CASSLAAPSSEQFF. The chain carries TRBV5-1 and TRBJ2-1; the TCRdb call, TRBD1, lacks DNA for checking. There are 14 residues in the CDR3. Germline CDR1 reads SGHRS; CDR2 reads YFSETQ.

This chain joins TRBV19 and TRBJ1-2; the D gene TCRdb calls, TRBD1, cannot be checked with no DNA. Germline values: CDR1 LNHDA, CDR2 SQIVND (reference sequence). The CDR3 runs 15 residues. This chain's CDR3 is CASSLGAGGSYGYTF. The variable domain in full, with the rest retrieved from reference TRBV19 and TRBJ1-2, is DGGITQSPKYLFRKEGQNVTLSCEQNLNHDAMYWYRQDPGQGLRLIYYSQIVNDFQKGDIAEGYSVSREKKESFPLTVTSAQKNPTAFYLCASSLGAGGSYGYTFGSGTRLTVV.